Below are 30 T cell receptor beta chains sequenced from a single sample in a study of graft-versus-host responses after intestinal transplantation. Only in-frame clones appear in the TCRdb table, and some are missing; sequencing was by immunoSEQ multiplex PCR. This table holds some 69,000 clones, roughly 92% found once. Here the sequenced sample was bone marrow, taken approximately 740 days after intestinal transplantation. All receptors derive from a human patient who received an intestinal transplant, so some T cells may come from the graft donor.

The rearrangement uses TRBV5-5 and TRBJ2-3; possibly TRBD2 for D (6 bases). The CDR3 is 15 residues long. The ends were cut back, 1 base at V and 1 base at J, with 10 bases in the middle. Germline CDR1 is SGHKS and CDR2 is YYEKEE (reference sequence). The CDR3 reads CASSLSGSRTDTQYF. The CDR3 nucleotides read TGTGCCAGCAGCTTGAGCGGGTCCCGCACAGATACGCAGTATTTT.

The CDR3 loop is CASRYNRDTEAFF. CDR3 nucleotides: TGTGCCAGCAGGTACAACAGGGACACTGAAGCTTTCTTT. The V and J genes are TRBV6-5 and TRBJ1-1; D perhaps matches TRBD1 (6 bases). Germline CDR1 and CDR2: MNHEY and SVGAGI. V gave up 6 bases and J gave up 3 bases, with 11 bases separating them. The CDR3 has 13 amino acids.

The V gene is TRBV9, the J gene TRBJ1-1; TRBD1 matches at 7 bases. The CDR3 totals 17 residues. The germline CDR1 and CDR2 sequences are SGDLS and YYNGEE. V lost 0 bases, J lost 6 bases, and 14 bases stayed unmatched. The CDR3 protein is CASSVDRGGHRASEAFF. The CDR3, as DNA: TGTGCCAGCAGCGTAGACAGGGGCGGTCACAGGGCCTCTGAAGCTTTCTTT.

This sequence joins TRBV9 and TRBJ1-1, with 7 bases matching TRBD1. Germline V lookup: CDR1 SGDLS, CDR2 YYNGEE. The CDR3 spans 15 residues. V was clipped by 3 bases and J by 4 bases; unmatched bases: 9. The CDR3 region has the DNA TGTGCCAGCAGCGCTCGGGACAGTCCCCCCACTGAAGCTTTCTTT. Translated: CASSARDSPPTEAFF.

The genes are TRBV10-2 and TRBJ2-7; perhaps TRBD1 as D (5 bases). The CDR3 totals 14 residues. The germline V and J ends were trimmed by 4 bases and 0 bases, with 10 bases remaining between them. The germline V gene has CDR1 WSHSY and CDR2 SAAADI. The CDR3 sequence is CASSVGDYSYEQYF. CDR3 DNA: TGCGCCAGCAGTGTAGGGGATTACTCCTACGAGCAGTACTTC.

CDR3 nucleotides: TGTGCCAGCAGTCGTGGGGGCACAGATACGCAGTATTTT. This encodes CASSRGGTDTQYF. The V and J genes are TRBV6-5 and TRBJ2-3; D uncertain. Germline values: CDR1 MNHEY, CDR2 SVGAGI. This CDR3 has 13 residues. V was trimmed by 5 bases and J by 1 base, leaving 7 bases between them.

The CDR3 DNA reads TGTGCCAGCAGTGAAGGGAGTAACTATGGCTACACCTTC. Translated: CASSEGSNYGYTF. The chain employs TRBV2 and TRBJ1-2, with D unresolved. Germline V lookup: CDR1 SNHLY, CDR2 FYNNEI. The CDR3 runs 13 residues. Trimming took off 1 base at V and 1 base at J, with 4 bases between the two ends.

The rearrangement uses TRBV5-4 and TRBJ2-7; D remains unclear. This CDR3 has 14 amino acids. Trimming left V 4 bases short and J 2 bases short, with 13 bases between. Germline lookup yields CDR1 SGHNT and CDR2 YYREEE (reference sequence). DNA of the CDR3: TGTGCCAGCAGCCCCACCAAAGGGCCCTACGAGCAGTACTTC. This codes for CASSPTKGPYEQYF.

CDR3 sequence: CASSSQGQLSEQYF. CDR3 DNA: TGTGCCAGTAGCAGCCAGGGGCAACTATCCGAGCAGTACTTC. V gene TRBV19 combines with J gene TRBJ2-7, with TRBD1 as a possible D gene (6 bases). The CDR3 loop spans 14 amino acids. Germline CDR1 LNHDA, CDR2 SQIVND (reference sequence). With 6 bases removed from V and 6 bases from J, the gap between germline ends came to 18 bases.

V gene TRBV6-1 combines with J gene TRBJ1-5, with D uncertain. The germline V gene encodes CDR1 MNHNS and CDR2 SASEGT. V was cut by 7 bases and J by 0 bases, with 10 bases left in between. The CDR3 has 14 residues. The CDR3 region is CASKQPYSNQPQHF. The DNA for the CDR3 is TGTGCCAGCAAACAACCTTATAGCAATCAGCCCCAGCATTTT.

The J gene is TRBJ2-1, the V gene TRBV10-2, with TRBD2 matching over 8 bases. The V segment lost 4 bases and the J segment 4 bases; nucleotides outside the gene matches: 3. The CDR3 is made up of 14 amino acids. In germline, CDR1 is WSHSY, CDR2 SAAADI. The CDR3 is CASSASGGYNEQFF. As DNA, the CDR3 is TGCGCCAGCAGTGCCTCGGGGGGGTACAATGAGCAGTTCTTC.

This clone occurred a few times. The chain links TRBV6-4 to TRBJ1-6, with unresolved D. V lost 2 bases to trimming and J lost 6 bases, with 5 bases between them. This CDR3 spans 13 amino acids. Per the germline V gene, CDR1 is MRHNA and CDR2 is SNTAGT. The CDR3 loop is CASSDRFNSPLHF. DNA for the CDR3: TGTGCCAGCAGTGACAGGTTTAATTCACCCCTCCACTTT.

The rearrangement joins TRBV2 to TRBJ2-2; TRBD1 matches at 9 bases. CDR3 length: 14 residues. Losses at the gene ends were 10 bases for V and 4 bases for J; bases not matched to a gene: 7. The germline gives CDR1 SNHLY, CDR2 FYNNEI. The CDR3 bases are TGTGCCACCAGACAGGGGGGGAGCACCGGGGAGCTGTTTTTT. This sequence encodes CATRQGGSTGELFF.

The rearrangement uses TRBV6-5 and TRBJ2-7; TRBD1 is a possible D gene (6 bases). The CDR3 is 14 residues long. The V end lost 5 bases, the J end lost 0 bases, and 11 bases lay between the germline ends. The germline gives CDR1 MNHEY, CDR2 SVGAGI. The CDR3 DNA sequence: TGTGCCAGCAGTGAAGGGGACACCTCCTACGAGCAGTACTTC. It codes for CASSEGDTSYEQYF.

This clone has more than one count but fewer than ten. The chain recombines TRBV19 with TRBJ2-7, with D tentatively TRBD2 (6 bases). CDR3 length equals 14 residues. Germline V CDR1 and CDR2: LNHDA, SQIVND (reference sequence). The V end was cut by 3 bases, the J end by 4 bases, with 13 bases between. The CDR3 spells CASSISAGRYEQYF. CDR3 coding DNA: TGTGCCAGTAGTATTTCGGCGGGACGGTACGAGCAGTACTTC.

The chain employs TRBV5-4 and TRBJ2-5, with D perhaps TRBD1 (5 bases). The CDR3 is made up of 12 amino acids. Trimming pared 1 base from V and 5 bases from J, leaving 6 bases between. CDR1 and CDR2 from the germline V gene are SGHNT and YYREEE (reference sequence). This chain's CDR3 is CASSLPGETQYF. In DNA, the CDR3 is TGTGCCAGCAGCTTGCCAGGGGAGACCCAGTACTTC.

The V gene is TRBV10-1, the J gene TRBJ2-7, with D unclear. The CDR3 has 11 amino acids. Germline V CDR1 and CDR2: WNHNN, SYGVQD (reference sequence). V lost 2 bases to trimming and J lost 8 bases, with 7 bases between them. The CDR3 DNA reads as TGCGCCAGCAGTGAGGGTGGTAAGCAGTACTTC. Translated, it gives CASSEGGKQYF.

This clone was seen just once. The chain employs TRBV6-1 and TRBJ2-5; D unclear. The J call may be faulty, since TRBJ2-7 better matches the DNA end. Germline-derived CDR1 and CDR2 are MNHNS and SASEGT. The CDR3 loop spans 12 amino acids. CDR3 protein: CASSPDVYEQYF. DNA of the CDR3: TGTGCCAGCAGCCCGGACGTCTACGAGCAGTACTTC.

The CDR3 loop is CASSEDLNEQYF. Written as DNA, the CDR3 is TGCGCCAGCAGTGAGGACCTTAACGAGCAGTACTTC. This chain joins TRBV10-1 and TRBJ2-7; D remains ambiguous. V lost 2 bases to trimming and J lost 5 bases, with 7 bases between them. Germline V lookup: CDR1 WNHNN, CDR2 SYGVQD (reference sequence). The CDR3 consists of 12 residues.

CDR3 region: CASSLGGLNTEAFF. In nucleotides, the CDR3 is TGTGCCAGTAGTTTGGGGGGGCTGAACACTGAAGCTTTCTTT. This chain joins TRBV19 and TRBJ1-1, with D perhaps matching TRBD1 (6 bases). Between the trimmed V and J ends, which lost 5 bases and 0 bases, there was a span of 10 bases. CDR1 is LNHDA, CDR2 SQIVND, per germline (reference sequence). CDR3 length: 14 residues. Full variable domain (remainder filled in from reference TRBV19 and TRBJ1-1): DGGITQSPKYLFRKEGQNVTLSCEQNLNHDAMYWYRQDPGQGLRLIYYSQIVNDFQKGDIAEGYSVSREKKESFPLTVTSAQKNPTAFYLCASSLGGLNTEAFFGQGTRLTVV.

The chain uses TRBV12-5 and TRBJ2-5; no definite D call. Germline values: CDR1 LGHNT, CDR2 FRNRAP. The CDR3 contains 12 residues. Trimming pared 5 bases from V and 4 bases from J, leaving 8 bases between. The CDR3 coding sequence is TGTGCTAGTGGTCCAGCCTTAGAGACCCAGTACTTC. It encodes CASGPALETQYF.

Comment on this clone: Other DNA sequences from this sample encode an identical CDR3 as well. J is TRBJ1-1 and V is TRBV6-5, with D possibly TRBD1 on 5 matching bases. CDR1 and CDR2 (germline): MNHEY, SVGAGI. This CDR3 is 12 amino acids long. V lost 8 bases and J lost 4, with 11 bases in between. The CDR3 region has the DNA TGTGCCAGCCGGGGGGGAGGCACTGAAGCTTTCTTT. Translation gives CASRGGGTEAFF.

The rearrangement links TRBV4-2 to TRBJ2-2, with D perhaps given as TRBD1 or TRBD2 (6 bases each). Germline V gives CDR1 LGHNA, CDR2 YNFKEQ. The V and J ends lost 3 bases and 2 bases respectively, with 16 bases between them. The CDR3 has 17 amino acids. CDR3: CASSQDYTGFNTGELFF. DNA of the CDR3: TGTGCCAGCAGCCAGGACTATACAGGGTTCAACACCGGGGAGCTGTTTTTT.

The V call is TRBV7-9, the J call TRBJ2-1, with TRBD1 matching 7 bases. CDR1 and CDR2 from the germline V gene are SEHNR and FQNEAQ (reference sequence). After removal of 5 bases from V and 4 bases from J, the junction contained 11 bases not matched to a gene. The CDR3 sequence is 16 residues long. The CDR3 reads CASSRVGTVNYNEQFF. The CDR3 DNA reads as TGTGCCAGCAGCAGAGTAGGGACAGTAAATTACAATGAGCAGTTCTTC.

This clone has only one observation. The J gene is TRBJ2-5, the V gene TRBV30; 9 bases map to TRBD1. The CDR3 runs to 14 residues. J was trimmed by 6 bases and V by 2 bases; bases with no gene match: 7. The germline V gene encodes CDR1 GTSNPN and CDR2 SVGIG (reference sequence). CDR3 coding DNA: TGTGCCTGGAGTCTCTGGGGACAGGGCAAGACCCAGTACTTC. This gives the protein CAWSLWGQGKTQYF.

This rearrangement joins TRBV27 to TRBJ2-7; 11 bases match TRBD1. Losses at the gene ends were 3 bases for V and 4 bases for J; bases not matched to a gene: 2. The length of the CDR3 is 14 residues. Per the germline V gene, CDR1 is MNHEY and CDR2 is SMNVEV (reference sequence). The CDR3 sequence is CASSFGDRGYEQYF. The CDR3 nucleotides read TGTGCCAGCAGTTTCGGGGACAGGGGGTACGAGCAGTACTTC.

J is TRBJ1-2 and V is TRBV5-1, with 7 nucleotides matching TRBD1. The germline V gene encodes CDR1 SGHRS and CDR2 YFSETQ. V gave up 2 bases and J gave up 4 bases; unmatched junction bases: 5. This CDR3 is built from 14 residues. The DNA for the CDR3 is TGCGCCAGCAGCTTTCCAGGGGGGCTCTATGGCTACACCTTC. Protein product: CASSFPGGLYGYTF.

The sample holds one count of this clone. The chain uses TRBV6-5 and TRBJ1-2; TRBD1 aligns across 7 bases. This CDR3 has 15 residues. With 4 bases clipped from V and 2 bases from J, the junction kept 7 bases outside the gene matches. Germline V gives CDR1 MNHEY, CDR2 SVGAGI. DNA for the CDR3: TGTGCCAGCAGTTCGATCACGACAGGGAACTATGGCTACACCTTC. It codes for CASSSITTGNYGYTF.

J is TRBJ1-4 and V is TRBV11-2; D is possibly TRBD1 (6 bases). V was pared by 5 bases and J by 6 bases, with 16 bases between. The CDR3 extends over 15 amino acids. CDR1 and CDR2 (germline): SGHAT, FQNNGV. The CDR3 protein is CASSTRAGGYEKLFF. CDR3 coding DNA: TGTGCCAGCAGCACCAGAGCGGGGGGCTATGAAAAACTGTTTTTT.

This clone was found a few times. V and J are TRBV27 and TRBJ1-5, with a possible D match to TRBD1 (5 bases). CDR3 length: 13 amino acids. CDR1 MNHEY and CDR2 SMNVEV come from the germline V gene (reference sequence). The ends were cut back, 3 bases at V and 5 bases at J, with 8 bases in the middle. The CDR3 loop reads CASSFGDDQPQHF. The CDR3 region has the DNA TGTGCCAGCAGTTTTGGGGACGATCAGCCCCAGCATTTT.